What follows are 18 T cell receptor beta chains derived from one specimen sequenced in a study of response to subunit inactivated influenza vaccine. TCRdb re-derived calls from the RT-PCR reads in MiXCR, one entry per CDR3 protein. The sample yields about 180,000 distinct CDR3 sequences, 7.5% to 10% seen once. The material sequenced was non-naive T cells sorted from PBMCs, taken on the day of vaccination. The receptors were sampled from a man between 50 and 59 years old who received an inactivated influenza vaccine.

CDR3 sequence: CASSLTPYNEQFF. Written as DNA, the CDR3 is TGTGCCAGCAGTTTAACACCTTACAATGAGCAGTTCTTC. The chain is built from TRBV27 and TRBJ2-1; D is unresolved. Trimming stripped 2 bases from V and 4 bases from J, with 6 bases between. The CDR3 has 13 residues. From germline, CDR1 is MNHEY and CDR2 SMNVEV (reference sequence).

This clonotype occurred a few times. J is TRBJ2-2 and V is TRBV20-1; 8 positions agree with TRBD1. The V gene's germline CDR1 is DFQATT and CDR2 SNEGSKA (reference sequence). J was trimmed by 1 base and V by 1 base; bases with no gene match: 2. This CDR3 has 15 amino acids. For the CDR3, the DNA is TGCAGTGCTAGAGGGGGGACAGGGAACACCGGGGAGCTGTTTTTT. Protein sequence: CSARGGTGNTGELFF.

This clonotype was counted a few times. J is TRBJ2-1 and V is TRBV9, with a possible D match to TRBD1 (7 bases). This CDR3 spans 15 amino acids. V shed 0 bases and J shed 3 bases, with 10 bases lying between them. CDR1 is SGDLS and CDR2 is YYNGEE in the germline V gene. CDR3 amino acids: CASSVAGGFYNEQFF. As DNA, the CDR3 is TGTGCCAGCAGCGTAGCAGGGGGGTTCTACAATGAGCAGTTCTTC. Complete variable domain (other parts from reference TRBV9 and TRBJ2-1): DSGVTQTPKHLITATGQRVTLRCSPRSGDLSVYWYQQSLDQGLQFLIQYYNGEERAKGNILERFSAQQFPDLHSELNLSSLELGDSALYFCASSVAGGFYNEQFFGPGTRLTVL.

This clonotype was detected many times. The CDR3 bases are TGTGCCAGCAGCCCCTCCCGGGGGGAGCAGTACTTC. It specifies CASSPSRGEQYF. The chain carries TRBV5-4 and TRBJ2-7; D possibly corresponds to TRBD2 (6 bases). CDR1 and CDR2 (germline): SGHNT, YYREEE (reference sequence). V lost 4 bases and J lost 7, with 12 bases in between. The CDR3 spans 12 residues.

This clonotype appeared a few times. J is TRBJ1-2 and V is TRBV7-6; 7 bases line up with TRBD1. Losses at the gene ends were 1 base for V and 4 bases for J; bases not matched to a gene: 6. This CDR3 region has 15 residues. The V gene's germline CDR1 is SGHVS and CDR2 FNYEAQ. The CDR3 loop is CASSLDVTGSYGYTF. The DNA of the CDR3 is TGTGCCAGCAGCTTAGACGTGACAGGGTCCTATGGCTACACCTTC.

This clonotype was observed at least ten times. V usage is TRBV29-1 and J usage is TRBJ2-3; 11 positions match TRBD2. The V gene end was trimmed by 7 bases and the J gene end by 0 bases; junction bases not matched to a gene: 9. This CDR3 region has 16 residues. Per germline, CDR1 SQVTM and CDR2 ANQGSEA. The CDR3 region is CSAPSTSGVSTDTQYF. Written as DNA, the CDR3 is TGCAGCGCCCCGTCGACTAGCGGGGTTAGCACAGATACGCAGTATTTT.

Only a few counts were recorded for this clonotype. The rearrangement uses TRBV3-1 and TRBJ2-7, with TRBD1 identical over 8 bases. CDR3 length equals 12 residues. V shed 4 bases and J 6 bases; nucleotides not matched to a gene: 2. Germline V gives CDR1 LGHDT, CDR2 YNNKEL (reference sequence). CDR3: CASSRGQGEQYF. The CDR3 DNA sequence: TGTGCCAGCAGCCGTGGACAGGGCGAGCAGTACTTC.

Only a few counts were recorded for this clonotype. The rearrangement uses TRBV2 and TRBJ1-1; unclear D gene. Deletions cut 5 bases from V and 1 base from J, with 8 bases between. The CDR3 contains 13 residues. CDR1 is SNHLY, CDR2 FYNNEI, per germline. The CDR3 DNA is TGTGCCAGCAGTACCAGACAGAACACTGAAGCTTTCTTT. Protein sequence: CASSTRQNTEAFF. The whole variable domain, filled in from reference TRBV2 and TRBJ1-1, reads EPEVTQTPSHQVTQMGQEVILRCVPISNHLYFYWYRQILGQKVEFLVSFYNNEISEKSEIFDDQFSVERPDGSNFTLKIRSTKLEDSAMYFCASSTRQNTEAFFGQGTRLTVV.

This clonotype was seen a handful of times. The chain uses TRBV5-1 and TRBJ2-2; D remains unclear. Germline V gene lookup returns CDR1 SGHRS and CDR2 YFSETQ. This CDR3 spans 12 amino acids. Trimming removed 6 bases at V and 1 base at J, with 4 bases between. The CDR3 spells CASNWNTGELFF. The CDR3 DNA follows: TGCGCCAGCAACTGGAACACCGGGGAGCTGTTTTTT.

The V call is TRBV20-1, the J call TRBJ2-1, with TRBD2 matching 7 bases. J was trimmed by 5 bases and V by 4 bases; bases with no gene match: 11. CDR3 length equals 15 residues. Per the germline V gene, CDR1 is DFQATT and CDR2 is SNEGSKA (reference sequence). In DNA, the CDR3 is TGCAGTGCTACTGCTGGGAGCGGGATCAACAATGAGCAGTTCTTC. This encodes CSATAGSGINNEQFF.

This clonotype occurred a few times. The chain combines TRBV30 with TRBJ2-7, with 7 bases lining up with TRBD1. CDR1 GTSNPN and CDR2 SVGIG come from the germline V gene (reference sequence). V shed 5 bases and J 5 bases; nucleotides not matched to a gene: 12. CDR3 size: 14 residues. The CDR3 spells CAWSQTGSNNEQYF. CDR3 bases: TGTGCCTGGTCACAGACAGGGAGTAACAACGAGCAGTACTTC.

This clonotype was observed many times. The genes are TRBV4-2 and TRBJ2-3; TRBD2 matches at 9 bases. Trimming cost V 4 bases and J 3 bases; bases outside gene matches: 2. There are 14 residues in the CDR3. Germline assignment: CDR1 LGHNA and CDR2 YNFKEQ. The CDR3 nucleotides are TGTGCCAGCAGCCCCACTAGCGGGACAGATACGCAGTATTTT. Translating it yields CASSPTSGTDTQYF.

The chain employs TRBV5-1 and TRBJ2-5, with 8 bases aligning to TRBD1. Trimming removed 0 bases from V and 6 bases from J; junction bases left unmatched: 7. CDR1 is SGHRS, CDR2 YFSETQ, per germline. CDR3 length: 15 amino acids. CDR3 DNA: TGCGCCAGCAGCTTGGCTGGCCAGGGGGCAAAGACCCAGTACTTC. It specifies CASSLAGQGAKTQYF.

V is TRBV9 and J is TRBJ2-1; TRBD2 matches 12 bases. The ends lost 3 bases at V and 10 bases at J; junction bases unmatched: 8. CDR1 is SGDLS and CDR2 is YYNGEE in the germline V gene. This CDR3 has 15 amino acids. The CDR3 DNA reads TGTGCCAGCAGCGAGGGACTAGCGGGTGGTGGCGAGCAGTTCTTC. Protein sequence: CASSEGLAGGGEQFF. Based on the CDR3 plus reference TRBV9 and TRBJ2-1, the full variable domain is DSGVTQTPKHLITATGQRVTLRCSPRSGDLSVYWYQQSLDQGLQFLIQYYNGEERAKGNILERFSAQQFPDLHSELNLSSLELGDSALYFCASSEGLAGGGEQFFGPGTRLTVL.

J is TRBJ2-5 and V is TRBV7-9; 12 nucleotides align to TRBD2. The germline V gene has CDR1 SEHNR and CDR2 FQNEAQ (reference sequence). Trimming removed 4 bases from V and 4 bases from J; junction bases left unmatched: 4. This CDR3 spans 15 amino acids. CDR3 nucleotide sequence: TGTGCCAGCAGCTCGACTAGCGGGAGATTAGAGACCCAGTACTTC. Amino acid sequence: CASSSTSGRLETQYF. Based on the CDR3 plus reference TRBV7-9 and TRBJ2-5, the full variable domain is DTGVSQNPRHKITKRGQNVTFRCDPISEHNRLYWYRQTLGQGPEFLTYFQNEAQLEKSRLLSDRFSAERPKGSFSTLEIQRTEQGDSAMYLCASSSTSGRLETQYFGPGTRLLVL.

This clonotype was observed a few times. V is TRBV30 and J is TRBJ2-5, with a possible D match to TRBD1 (6 bases). The CDR3 consists of 14 residues. In germline, CDR1 is GTSNPN, CDR2 SVGIG (reference sequence). Trimming stripped 3 bases from V and 3 bases from J, with 14 bases between. The CDR3 protein is CAWRPIGGEETQYF. CDR3 DNA sequence: TGTGCCTGGAGACCCATAGGGGGAGAAGAGACCCAGTACTTC.

This clonotype appeared many times. The V call is TRBV6-5, the J call TRBJ2-5; 9 bases map to TRBD2. The germline V gene encodes CDR1 MNHEY and CDR2 SVGAGI. J lost 5 bases, V lost 2 bases, and 6 bases had no gene match. This CDR3 contains 15 residues. The CDR3 DNA is TGTGCCAGCAGTTACGAGCCAGCGGGGGGTGAGACCCAGTACTTC. Its translation: CASSYEPAGGETQYF.

This clonotype was recorded a few times. The V and J genes are TRBV20-1 and TRBJ2-5; D is undetermined. V shed 0 bases and J shed 3 bases, with 8 bases lying between them. The CDR3 length is 13 residues. Germline CDR1 reads DFQATT; CDR2 reads SNEGSKA (reference sequence). CDR3 nucleotide sequence: TGCAGTGCTAGAGATTCGAATGAAGAGACCCAGTACTTC. Protein sequence: CSARDSNEETQYF.